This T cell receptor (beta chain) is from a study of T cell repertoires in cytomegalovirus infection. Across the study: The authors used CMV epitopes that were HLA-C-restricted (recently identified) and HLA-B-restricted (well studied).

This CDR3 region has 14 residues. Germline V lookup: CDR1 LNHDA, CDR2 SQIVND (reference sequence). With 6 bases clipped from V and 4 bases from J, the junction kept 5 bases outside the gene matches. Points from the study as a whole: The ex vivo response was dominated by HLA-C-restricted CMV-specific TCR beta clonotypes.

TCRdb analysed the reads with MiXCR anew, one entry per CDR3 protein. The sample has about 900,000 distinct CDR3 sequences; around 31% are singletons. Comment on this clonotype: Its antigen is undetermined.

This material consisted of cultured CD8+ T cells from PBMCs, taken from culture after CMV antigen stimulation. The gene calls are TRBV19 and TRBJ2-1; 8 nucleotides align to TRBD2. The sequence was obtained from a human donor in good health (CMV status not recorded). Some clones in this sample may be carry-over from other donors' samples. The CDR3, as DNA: TGTGCCAGTAGGGGCGGGGGGCATTACAATGAGCAGTTCTTC. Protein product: CASRGGGHYNEQFF.